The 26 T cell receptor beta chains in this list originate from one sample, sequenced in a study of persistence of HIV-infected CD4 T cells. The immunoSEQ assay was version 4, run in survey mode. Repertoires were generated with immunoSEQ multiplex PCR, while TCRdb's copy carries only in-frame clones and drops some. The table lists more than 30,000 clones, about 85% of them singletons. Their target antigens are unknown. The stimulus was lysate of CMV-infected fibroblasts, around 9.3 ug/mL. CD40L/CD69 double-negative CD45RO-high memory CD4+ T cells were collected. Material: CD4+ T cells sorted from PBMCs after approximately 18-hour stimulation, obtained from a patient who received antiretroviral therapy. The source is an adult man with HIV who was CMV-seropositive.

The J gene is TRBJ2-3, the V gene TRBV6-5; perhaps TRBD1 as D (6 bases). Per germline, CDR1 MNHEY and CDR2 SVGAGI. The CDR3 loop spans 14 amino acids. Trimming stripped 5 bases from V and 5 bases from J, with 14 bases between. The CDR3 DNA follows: TGTGCCAGCAGTCGTACAGGGTTTGGAGATACGCAGTATTTT. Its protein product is CASSRTGFGDTQYF.

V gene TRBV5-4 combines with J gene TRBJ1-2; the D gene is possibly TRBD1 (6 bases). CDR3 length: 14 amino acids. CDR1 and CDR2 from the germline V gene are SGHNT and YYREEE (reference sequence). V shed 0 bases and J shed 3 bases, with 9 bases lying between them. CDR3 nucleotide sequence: TGTGCCAGCAGCTTGGTGGGACAAGACTATGGCTACACCTTC. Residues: CASSLVGQDYGYTF.

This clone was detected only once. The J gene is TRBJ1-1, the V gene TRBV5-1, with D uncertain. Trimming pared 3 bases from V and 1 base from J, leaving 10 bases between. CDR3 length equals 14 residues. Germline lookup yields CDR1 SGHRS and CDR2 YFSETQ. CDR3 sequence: CASSSVVGNTEAFF. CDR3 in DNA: TGCGCCAGCAGCTCCGTGGTGGGGAACACTGAAGCTTTCTTT. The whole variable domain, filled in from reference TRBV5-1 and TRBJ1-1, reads KAGVTQTPRYLIKTRGQQVTLSCSPISGHRSVSWYQQTPGQGLQFLFEYFSETQRNKGNFPGRFSGRQFSNSRSEMNVSTLELGDSALYLCASSSVVGNTEAFFGQGTRLTVV.

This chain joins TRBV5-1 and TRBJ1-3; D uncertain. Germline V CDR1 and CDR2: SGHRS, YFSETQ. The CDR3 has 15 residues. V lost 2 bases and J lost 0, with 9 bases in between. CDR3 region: CASSFDPDSGNTIYF. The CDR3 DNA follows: TGCGCCAGCAGCTTTGACCCCGACTCTGGAAACACCATATATTTT.

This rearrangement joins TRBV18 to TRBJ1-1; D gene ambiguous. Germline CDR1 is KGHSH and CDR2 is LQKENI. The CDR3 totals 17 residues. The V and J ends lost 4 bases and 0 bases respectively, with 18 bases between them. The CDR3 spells CASSQQGSGYMNTEAFF. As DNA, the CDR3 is TGTGCCAGCTCACAACAAGGGTCCGGCTACATGAACACTGAAGCTTTCTTT.

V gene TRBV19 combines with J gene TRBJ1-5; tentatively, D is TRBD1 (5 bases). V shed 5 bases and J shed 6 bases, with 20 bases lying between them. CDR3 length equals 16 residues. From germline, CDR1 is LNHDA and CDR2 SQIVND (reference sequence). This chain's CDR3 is CASSSRGLNAGQPQHF. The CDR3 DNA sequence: TGTGCCAGTAGTTCCCGGGGACTCAACGCGGGTCAGCCCCAGCATTTT.

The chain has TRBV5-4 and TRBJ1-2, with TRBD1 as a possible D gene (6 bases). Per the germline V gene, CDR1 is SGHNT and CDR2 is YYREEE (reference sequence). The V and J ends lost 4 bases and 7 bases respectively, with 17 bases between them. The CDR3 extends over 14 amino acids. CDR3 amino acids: CASSPPTQGSGYTF. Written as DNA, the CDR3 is TGTGCCAGCAGCCCGCCGACACAGGGATCTGGCTACACCTTC.

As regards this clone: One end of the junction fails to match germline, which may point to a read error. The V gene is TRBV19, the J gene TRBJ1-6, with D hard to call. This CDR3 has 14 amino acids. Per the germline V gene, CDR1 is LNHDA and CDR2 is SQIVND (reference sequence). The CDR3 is CAGSMPRNNSPLHF. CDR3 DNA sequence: TGTGCCGGTAGTATGCCCCGTAATAATTCACCCCTCCACTTT.

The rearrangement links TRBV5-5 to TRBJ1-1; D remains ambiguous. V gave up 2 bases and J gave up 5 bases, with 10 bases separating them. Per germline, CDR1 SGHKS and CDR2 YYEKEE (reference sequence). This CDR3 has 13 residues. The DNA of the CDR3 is TGTGCCAGCAGCTTTATGAGGGCTACTGAAGCTTTCTTT. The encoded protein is CASSFMRATEAFF.

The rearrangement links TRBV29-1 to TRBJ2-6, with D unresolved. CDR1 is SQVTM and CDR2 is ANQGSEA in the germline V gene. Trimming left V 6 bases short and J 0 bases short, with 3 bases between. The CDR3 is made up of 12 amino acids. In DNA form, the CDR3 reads TGCAGCGTGAGCTCTGGGGCCAACGTCCTGACTTTC. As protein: CSVSSGANVLTF.

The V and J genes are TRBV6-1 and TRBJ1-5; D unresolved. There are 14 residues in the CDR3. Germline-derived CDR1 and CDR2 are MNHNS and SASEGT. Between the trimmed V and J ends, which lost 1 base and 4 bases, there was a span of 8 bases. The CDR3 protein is CASSEGVGNQPQHF. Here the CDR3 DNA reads TGTGCCAGCAGTGAAGGTGTGGGGAATCAGCCCCAGCATTTT.

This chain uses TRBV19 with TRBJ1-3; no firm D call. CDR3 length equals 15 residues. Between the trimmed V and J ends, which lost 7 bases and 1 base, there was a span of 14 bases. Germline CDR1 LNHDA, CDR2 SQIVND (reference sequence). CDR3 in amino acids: CASKPDHSSGNTIYF. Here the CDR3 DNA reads TGTGCCAGTAAGCCCGATCACAGTTCTGGAAACACCATATATTTT.

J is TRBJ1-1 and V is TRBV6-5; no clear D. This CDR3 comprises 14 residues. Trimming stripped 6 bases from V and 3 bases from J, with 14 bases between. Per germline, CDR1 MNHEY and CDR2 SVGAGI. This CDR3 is CASRLDSEDTEAFF. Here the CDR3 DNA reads TGTGCCAGCAGGCTGGACTCGGAGGACACTGAAGCTTTCTTT.

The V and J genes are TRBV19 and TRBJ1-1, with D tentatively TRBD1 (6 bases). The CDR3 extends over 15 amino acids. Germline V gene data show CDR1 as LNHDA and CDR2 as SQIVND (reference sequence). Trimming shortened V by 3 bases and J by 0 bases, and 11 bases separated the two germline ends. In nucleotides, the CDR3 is TGTGCCAGTAGTATGGACAGATTAATGAACACTGAAGCTTTCTTT. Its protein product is CASSMDRLMNTEAFF.

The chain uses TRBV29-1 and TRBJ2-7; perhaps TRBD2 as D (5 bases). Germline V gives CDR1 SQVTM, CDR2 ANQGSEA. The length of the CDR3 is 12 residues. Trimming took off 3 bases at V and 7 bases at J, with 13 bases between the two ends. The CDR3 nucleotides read TGCAGCGTTGATTTAGGGCCGGGAGAGCAGTACTTC. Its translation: CSVDLGPGEQYF.

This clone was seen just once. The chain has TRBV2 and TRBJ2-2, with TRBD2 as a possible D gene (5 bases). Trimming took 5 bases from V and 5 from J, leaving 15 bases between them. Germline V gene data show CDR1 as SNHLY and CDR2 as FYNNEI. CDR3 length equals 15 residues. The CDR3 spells CASSPPGISTGELFF. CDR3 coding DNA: TGTGCCAGCAGTCCCCCCGGGATTAGTACCGGGGAGCTGTTTTTT.

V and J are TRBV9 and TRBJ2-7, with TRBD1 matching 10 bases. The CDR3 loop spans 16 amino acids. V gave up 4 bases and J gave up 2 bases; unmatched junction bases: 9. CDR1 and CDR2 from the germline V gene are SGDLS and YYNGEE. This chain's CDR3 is CASSPQGTGAAYEQYF. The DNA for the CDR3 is TGTGCCAGCAGCCCTCAGGGGACAGGGGCGGCCTACGAGCAGTACTTC.

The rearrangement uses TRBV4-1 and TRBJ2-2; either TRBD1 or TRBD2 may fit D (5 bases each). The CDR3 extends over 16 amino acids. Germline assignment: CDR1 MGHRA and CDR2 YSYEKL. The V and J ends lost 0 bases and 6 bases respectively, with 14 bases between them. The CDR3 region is CASSQDRDVRAGELFF. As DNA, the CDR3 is TGCGCCAGCAGCCAAGATCGGGACGTCCGGGCCGGGGAGCTGTTTTTT.

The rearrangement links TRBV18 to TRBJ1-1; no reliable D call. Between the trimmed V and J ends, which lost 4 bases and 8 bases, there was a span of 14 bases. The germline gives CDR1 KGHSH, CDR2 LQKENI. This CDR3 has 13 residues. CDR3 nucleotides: TGTGCCAGCTCACGGGATGAGAGACTCGAAGCTTTCTTT. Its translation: CASSRDERLEAFF.

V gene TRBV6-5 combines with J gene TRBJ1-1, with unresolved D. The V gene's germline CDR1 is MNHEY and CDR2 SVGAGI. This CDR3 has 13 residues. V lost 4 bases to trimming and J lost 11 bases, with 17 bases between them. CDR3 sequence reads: CASSSGRFNAAFF. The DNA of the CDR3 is TGTGCCAGCAGTTCCGGAAGGTTTAATGCGGCTTTCTTT.

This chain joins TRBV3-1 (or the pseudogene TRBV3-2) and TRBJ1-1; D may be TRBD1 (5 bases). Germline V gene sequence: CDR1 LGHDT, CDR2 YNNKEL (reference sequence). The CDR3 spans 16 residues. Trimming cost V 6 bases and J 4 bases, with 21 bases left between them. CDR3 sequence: CASSARVGGASTEAFF. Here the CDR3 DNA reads TGTGCCAGCAGTGCTAGAGTTGGAGGGGCGAGCACTGAAGCTTTCTTT.

CDR3 loop: CATGSSRDAGNTIYF. DNA for the CDR3: TGTGCCACGGGAAGCTCCCGGGACGCTGGAAACACCATATATTTT. The V call is TRBV7-3, the J call TRBJ1-3; D might be TRBD1 (5 bases). Germline lookup yields CDR1 SGHTA and CDR2 FQGTGA. Between the trimmed V and J ends, which lost 10 bases and 2 bases, there was a span of 18 bases. The length of the CDR3 is 15 residues.

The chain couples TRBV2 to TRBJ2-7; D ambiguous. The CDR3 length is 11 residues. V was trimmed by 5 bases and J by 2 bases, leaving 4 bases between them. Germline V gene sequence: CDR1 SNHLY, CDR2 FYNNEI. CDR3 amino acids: CASSTTYEQYF. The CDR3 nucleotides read TGTGCCAGCAGTACTACCTACGAGCAGTACTTC.

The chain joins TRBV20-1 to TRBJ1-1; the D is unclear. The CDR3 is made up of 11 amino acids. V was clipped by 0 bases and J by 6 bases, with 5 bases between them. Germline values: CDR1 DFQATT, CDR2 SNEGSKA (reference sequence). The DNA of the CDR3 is TGCAGTGCTAGAGATATCCCTGAAGCTTTCTTT. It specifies CSARDIPEAFF.

The CDR3 here is CASSPRGIETNEKLFF. Here the CDR3 DNA reads TGCGCCAGCAGCCCGAGGGGGATCGAAACTAATGAAAAACTGTTTTTT. V is TRBV5-1 and J is TRBJ1-4; D may be TRBD1 (6 bases). V shed 4 bases and J shed 1 base, with 14 bases lying between them. Germline values: CDR1 SGHRS, CDR2 YFSETQ. The CDR3 runs to 16 residues.

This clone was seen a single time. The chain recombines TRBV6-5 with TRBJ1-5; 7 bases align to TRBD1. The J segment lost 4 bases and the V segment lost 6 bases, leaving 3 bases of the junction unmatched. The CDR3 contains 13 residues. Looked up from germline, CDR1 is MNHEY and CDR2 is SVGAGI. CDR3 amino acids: CASSGQENQPQHF. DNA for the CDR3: TGTGCCAGCAGCGGACAGGAAAATCAGCCCCAGCATTTT.